This T cell receptor (beta chain) came from a study of cytomegalovirus exposure and HLA in healthy donors. CDR1 and CDR2 (germline): SQVTM, ANQGSEA. V lost 7 bases and J lost 6, with 15 bases in between. The CDR3 has 12 residues. 13 Jbeta primers and 60 Vbeta primers were used for the PCR. Generated by immunoSEQ multiplex PCR, the TCRdb table keeps only in-frame clones and is missing some. The sample shows about 120,000 clones, and 5.5% to 8% sits with its ten largest clones. The sequence derives from a middle-aged man in good health and CMV-seropositive. The source material was PBMCs. The chain joins TRBV29-1 to TRBJ1-2; D may be TRBD1 (6 bases). CDR3 protein: CSAGTTLHGYTF. The CDR3 coding sequence is TGCAGCGCGGGGACAACCCTTCATGGCTACACCTTC.